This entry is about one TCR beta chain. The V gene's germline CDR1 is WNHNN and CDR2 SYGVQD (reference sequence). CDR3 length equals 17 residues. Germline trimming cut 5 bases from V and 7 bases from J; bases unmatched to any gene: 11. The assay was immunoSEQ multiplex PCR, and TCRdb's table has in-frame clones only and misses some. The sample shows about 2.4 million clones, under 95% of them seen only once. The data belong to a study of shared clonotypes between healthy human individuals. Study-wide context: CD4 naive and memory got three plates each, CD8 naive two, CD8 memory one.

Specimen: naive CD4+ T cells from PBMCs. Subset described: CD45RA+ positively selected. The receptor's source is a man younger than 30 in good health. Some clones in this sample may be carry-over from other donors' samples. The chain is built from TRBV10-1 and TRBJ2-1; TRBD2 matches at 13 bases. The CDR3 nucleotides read TGCGCCAGCAGTCCACCCCGAGGACTAGCGGGAGTTAATGAGCAGTTCTTC. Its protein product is CASSPPRGLAGVNEQFF.